These 5 T cell receptor beta chains came from one sample sequenced in a study of cytomegalovirus exposure and HLA in healthy donors. PCR was performed using 60 Vbeta and 13 Jbeta primers. The repertoire was sequenced with immunoSEQ multiplex PCR; TCRdb's copy has only in-frame clones and lacks some. The sample includes some 190,000 clones, 75% to 85% of them seen just once. Sequenced: PBMCs. The receptors were gathered from a man between 18 and 35 years old in good health and CMV-seronegative.

This rearrangement joins TRBV7-2 to TRBJ2-1; 9 bases fit TRBD2. V was clipped by 2 bases and J by 4 bases; unmatched bases: 3. The germline CDR1 and CDR2 sequences are SGHTA and FQGNSA. The length of the CDR3 is 15 residues. CDR3 sequence: CASSLNSGGYNEQFF. DNA for the CDR3: TGTGCCAGCAGCTTAAATAGCGGGGGATACAATGAGCAGTTCTTC.

This clone came up once. In DNA form, the CDR3 reads TGTGCCATCAGTCAGGGGTATATGGACACTGAAGCTTTCTTT. Its translation is CAISQGYMDTEAFF. The chain couples TRBV10-3 to TRBJ1-1; TRBD1 is a possible D gene (6 bases). Trimming stripped 5 bases from V and 3 bases from J, with 13 bases between. Germline values: CDR1 ENHRY, CDR2 SYGVKD. CDR3 size: 14 residues.

V is TRBV12-5 and J is TRBJ1-1; D is uncertain. The V end was cut by 4 bases, the J end by 12 bases, with 12 bases between. This CDR3 comprises 11 residues. Germline V CDR1 and CDR2: LGHNT, FRNRAP. CDR3 loop: CASGYEGNTFF. For the CDR3, the DNA is TGTGCTAGTGGTTATGAGGGAAACACTTTCTTT.

This clone was observed a handful of times. The chain links TRBV7-2 to TRBJ2-3, with 12 bases identical to TRBD2. Germline trimming cut 5 bases from V and 6 bases from J; bases unmatched to any gene: 6. The CDR3 spans 15 residues. Per germline, CDR1 SGHTA and CDR2 FQGNSA. The CDR3 sequence: CASSPSGGGGDTQYF. DNA of the CDR3: TGTGCCAGCAGCCCTAGCGGGGGGGGCGGGGATACGCAGTATTTT.

The chain is built from TRBV7-2 and TRBJ1-1, with 8 nucleotides matching TRBD1. Germline CDR1 SGHTA, CDR2 FQGNSA. The CDR3 is 15 amino acids. V lost 5 bases, J lost 6 bases, and 11 bases stayed unmatched. The CDR3 protein is CASSQRTGRFAEAFF. The CDR3 coding sequence is TGTGCCAGCAGCCAACGGACAGGGAGGTTCGCTGAAGCTTTCTTT.